This T cell receptor (beta chain) was sequenced for a study of shared clonotypes between healthy human individuals. Positive CCR7 selection of CD45RO-negative cells yielded the naive CD8 cells, and terminally differentiated effector memory CD45RA+ cells were excluded. Within Nashville, Tennessee resided all donors, each a Caucasian adult. As concerns this clone: Other DNA sequences from this sample encode an identical CDR3 as well.

V shed 0 bases, J shed 0 bases, and the junction held 1 base outside the gene matches. The V gene's germline CDR1 is GTSNPN and CDR2 SVGIG (reference sequence). The CDR3 contains 14 residues. Profiling relied on immunoSEQ multiplex PCR, and the TCRdb table lists in-frame clones only, not all of them. The sample records around 1.9 million clones, more than 85% being singletons. The gene calls are TRBV30 and TRBJ1-2, with 7 bases matching TRBD1. This receptor was obtained from a man between 18 and 35 years old in good health. Some clones in this sample may be carry-over from other donors' samples. Sequences were obtained from naive CD8+ T cells from PBMCs. Here the CDR3 DNA reads TGTGCCTGGAGTGTAGGGACAGCTAACTATGGCTACACCTTC. Translated: CAWSVGTANYGYTF.